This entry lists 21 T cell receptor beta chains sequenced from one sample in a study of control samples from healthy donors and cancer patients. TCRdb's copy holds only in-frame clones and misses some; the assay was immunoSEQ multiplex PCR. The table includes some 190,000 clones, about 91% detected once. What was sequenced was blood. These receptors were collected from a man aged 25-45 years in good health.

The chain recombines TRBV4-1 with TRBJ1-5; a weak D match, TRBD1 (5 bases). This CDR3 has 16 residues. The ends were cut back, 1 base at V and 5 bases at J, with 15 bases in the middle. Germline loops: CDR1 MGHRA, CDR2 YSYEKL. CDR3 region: CASSQVPGRDDQPQHF. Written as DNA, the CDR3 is TGCGCCAGCAGCCAAGTCCCGGGCCGGGACGATCAGCCCCAGCATTTT.

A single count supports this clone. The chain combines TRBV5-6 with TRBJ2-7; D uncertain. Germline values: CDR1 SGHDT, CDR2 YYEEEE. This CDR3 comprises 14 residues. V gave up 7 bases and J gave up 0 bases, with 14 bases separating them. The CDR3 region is CASDRRHSSYEQYF. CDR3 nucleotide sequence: TGTGCCAGCGACCGACGGCACAGCTCCTACGAGCAGTACTTC.

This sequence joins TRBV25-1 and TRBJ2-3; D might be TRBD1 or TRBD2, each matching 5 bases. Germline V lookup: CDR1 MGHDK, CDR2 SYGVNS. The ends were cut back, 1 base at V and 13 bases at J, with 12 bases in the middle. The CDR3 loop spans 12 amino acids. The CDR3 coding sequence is TGTGCCAGCAGTGAATTCGGGGCTGGGGAGTATTTT. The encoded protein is CASSEFGAGEYF.

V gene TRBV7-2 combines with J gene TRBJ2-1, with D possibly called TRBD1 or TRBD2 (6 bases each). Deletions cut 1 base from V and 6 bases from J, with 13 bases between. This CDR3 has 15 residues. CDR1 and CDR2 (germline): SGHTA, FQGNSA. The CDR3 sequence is CASSLGGGQGNEQFF. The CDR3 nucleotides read TGTGCCAGCAGCTTAGGAGGGGGGCAGGGCAATGAGCAGTTCTTC. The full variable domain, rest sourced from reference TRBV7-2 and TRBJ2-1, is GAGVSQSPSNKVTEKGKDVELRCDPISGHTALYWYRQSLGQGLEFLIYFQGNSAPDKSGLPSDRFSAERTGGSVSTLTIQRTQQEDSAVYLCASSLGGGQGNEQFFGPGTRLTVL.

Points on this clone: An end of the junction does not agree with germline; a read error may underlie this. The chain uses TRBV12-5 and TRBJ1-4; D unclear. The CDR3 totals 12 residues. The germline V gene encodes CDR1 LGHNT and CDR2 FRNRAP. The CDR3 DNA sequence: TGTGCTAGTGGTTTGGGTTTAGGATTCGCCAATTTT. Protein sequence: CASGLGLGFANF. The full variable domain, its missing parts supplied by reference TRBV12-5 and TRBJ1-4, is DARVTQTPRHKVTEMGQEVTMRCQPILGHNTVFWYRQTMMQGLELLAYFRNRAPLDDSGMPKDRFSAEMPDATLATLKIQPSEPRDSAVYFCASGLGLGFANFGSGTQLSVL.

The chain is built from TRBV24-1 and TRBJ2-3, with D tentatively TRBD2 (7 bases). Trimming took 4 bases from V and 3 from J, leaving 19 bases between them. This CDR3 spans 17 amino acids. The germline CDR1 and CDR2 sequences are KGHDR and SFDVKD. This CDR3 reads CATSDQSEGGGTDTQYF. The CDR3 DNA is TGTGCCACCAGTGACCAGAGTGAAGGGGGGGGAACAGATACGCAGTATTTT.

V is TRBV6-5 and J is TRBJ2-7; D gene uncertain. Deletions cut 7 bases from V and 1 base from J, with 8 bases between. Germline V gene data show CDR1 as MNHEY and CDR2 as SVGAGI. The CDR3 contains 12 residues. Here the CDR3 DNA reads TGTGCCAGCATGTCCGGGTCCTACGAGCAGTACTTC. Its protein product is CASMSGSYEQYF.

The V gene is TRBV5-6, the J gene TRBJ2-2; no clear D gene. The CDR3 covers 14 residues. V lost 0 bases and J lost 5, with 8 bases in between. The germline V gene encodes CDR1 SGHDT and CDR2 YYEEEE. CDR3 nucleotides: TGTGCCAGCAGCTTGGCTAGGGTGACCGGGGAGCTGTTTTTT. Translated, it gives CASSLARVTGELFF.

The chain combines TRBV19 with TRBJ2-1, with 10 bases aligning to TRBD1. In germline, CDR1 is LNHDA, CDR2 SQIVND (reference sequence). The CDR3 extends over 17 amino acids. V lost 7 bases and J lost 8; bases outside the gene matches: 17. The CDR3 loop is CASTKSGQGHGFHEQFF. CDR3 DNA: TGTGCCAGTACCAAATCGGGACAGGGGCATGGGTTCCATGAGCAGTTCTTC.

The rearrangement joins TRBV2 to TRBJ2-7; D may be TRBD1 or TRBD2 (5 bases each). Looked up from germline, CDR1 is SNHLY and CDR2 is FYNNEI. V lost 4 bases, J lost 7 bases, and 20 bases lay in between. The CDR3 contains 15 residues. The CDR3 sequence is CASSALWDPNLEQYF. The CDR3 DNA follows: TGTGCCAGCAGTGCCCTTTGGGACCCAAACCTGGAGCAGTACTTC.

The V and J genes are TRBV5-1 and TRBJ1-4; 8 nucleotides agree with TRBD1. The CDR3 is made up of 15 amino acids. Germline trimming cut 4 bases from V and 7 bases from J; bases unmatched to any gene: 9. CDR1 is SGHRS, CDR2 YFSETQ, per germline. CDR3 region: CASSTGTGGSEKLFF. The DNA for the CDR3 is TGCGCCAGCAGCACAGGGACAGGCGGGTCTGAAAAACTGTTTTTT.

For the CDR3, the DNA is TGTGCCAGCAGTGAGACCGGGACCCGCTACAATGAGCAGTTCTTC. Translating it yields CASSETGTRYNEQFF. V gene TRBV6-1 combines with J gene TRBJ2-1; D tentatively fits TRBD1 or TRBD2 (5 bases each). The CDR3 has 15 residues. The germline V and J ends were trimmed by 3 bases and 3 bases, with 12 bases remaining between them. The germline CDR1 and CDR2 sequences are MNHNS and SASEGT.

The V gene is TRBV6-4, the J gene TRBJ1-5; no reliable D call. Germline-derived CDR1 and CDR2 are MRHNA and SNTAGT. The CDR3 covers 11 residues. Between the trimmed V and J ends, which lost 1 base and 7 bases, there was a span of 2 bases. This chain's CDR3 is CASSDLQPQHF. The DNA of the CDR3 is TGTGCCAGCAGTGACTTACAGCCCCAGCATTTT.

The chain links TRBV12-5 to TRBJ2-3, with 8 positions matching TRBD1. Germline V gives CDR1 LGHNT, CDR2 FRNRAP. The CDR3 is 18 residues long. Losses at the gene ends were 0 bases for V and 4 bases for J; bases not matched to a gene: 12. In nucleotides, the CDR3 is TGTGCTAGTGGTTTGGTACTTCCGAGGACAGGGAGCCCAGATACGCAGTATTTT. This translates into CASGLVLPRTGSPDTQYF. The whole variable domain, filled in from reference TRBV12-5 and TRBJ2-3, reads DARVTQTPRHKVTEMGQEVTMRCQPILGHNTVFWYRQTMMQGLELLAYFRNRAPLDDSGMPKDRFSAEMPDATLATLKIQPSEPRDSAVYFCASGLVLPRTGSPDTQYFGPGTRLTVL.

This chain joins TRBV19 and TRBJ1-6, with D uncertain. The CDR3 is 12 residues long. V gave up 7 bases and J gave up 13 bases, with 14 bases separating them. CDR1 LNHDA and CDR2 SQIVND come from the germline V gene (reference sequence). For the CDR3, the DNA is TGTGCCAGTAATATGGCGGCCTCGCCCCTCCACTTT. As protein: CASNMAASPLHF.

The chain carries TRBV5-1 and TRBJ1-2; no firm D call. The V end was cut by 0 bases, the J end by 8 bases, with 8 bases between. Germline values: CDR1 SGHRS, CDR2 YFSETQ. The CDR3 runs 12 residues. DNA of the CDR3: TGCGCCAGCAGCTTGGGGGCGAAGGGCTACACCTTC. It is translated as CASSLGAKGYTF. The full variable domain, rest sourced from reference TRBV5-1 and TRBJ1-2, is KAGVTQTPRYLIKTRGQQVTLSCSPISGHRSVSWYQQTPGQGLQFLFEYFSETQRNKGNFPGRFSGRQFSNSRSEMNVSTLELGDSALYLCASSLGAKGYTFGSGTRLTVV.

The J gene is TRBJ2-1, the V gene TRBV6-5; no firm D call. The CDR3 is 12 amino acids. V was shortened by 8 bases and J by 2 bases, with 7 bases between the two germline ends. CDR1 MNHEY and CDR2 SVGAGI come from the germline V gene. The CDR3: CASRGPYNEQFF. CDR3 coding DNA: TGTGCCAGCCGCGGTCCCTACAATGAGCAGTTCTTC.

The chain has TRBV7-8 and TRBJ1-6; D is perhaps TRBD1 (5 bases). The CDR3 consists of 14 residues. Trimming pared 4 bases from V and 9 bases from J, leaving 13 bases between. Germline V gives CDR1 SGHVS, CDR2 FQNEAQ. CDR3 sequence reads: CASSSRDGSSPLHF. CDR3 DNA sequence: TGTGCCAGCAGCTCCCGGGACGGTTCTTCACCCCTCCACTTT.

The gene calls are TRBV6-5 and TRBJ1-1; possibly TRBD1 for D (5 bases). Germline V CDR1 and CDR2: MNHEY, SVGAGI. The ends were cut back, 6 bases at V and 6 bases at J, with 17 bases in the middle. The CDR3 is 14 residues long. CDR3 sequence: CASRYGQFFSEAFF. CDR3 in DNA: TGTGCCAGCAGGTATGGACAATTCTTCTCTGAAGCTTTCTTT.

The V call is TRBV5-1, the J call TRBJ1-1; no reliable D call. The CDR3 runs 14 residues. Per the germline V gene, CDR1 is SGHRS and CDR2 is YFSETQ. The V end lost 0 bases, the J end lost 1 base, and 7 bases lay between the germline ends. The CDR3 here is CASSLAIQNTEAFF. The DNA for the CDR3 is TGCGCCAGCAGCTTGGCCATACAGAACACTGAAGCTTTCTTT.

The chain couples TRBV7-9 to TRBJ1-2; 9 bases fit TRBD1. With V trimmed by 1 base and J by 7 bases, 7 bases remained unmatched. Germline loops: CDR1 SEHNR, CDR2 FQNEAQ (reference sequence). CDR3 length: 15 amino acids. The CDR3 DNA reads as TGTGCCAGCAGCTTAGGTACAGGGGGCGCGTTTGGCTACACCTTC. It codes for CASSLGTGGAFGYTF.